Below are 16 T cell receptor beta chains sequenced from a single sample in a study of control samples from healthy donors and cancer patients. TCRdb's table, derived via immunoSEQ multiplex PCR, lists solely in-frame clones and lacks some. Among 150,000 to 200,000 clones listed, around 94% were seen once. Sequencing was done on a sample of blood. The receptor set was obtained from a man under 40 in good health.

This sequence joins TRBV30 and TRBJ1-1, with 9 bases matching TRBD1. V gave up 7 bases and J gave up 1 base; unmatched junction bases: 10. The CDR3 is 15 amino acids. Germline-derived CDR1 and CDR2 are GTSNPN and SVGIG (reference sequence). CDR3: CAFRDRDRPNTEAFF. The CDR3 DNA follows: TGTGCCTTCCGGGACAGGGACCGACCGAACACTGAAGCTTTCTTT.

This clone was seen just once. As DNA, the CDR3 is TGTGCCAGCAGCCGTCCGGGACAGGGGAGCACTGAAGCTTTCTTT. Protein product: CASSRPGQGSTEAFF. This chain links TRBV7-9 with TRBJ1-1, with 10 bases aligning to TRBD1. The CDR3 has 15 amino acids. V lost 5 bases, J lost 4 bases, and 7 bases stayed unmatched. Germline V CDR1 and CDR2: SEHNR, FQNEAQ (reference sequence).

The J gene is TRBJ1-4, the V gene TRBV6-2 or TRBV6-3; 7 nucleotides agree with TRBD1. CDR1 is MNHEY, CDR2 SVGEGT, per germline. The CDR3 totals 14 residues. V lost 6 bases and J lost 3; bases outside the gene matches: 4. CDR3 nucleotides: TGTGCCAGCAGCGGACAGGCGCCTAATGAAAAACTGTTTTTT. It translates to CASSGQAPNEKLFF.

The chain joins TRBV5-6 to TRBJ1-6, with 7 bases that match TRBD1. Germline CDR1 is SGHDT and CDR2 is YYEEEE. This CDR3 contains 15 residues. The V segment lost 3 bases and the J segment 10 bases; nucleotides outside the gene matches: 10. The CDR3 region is CASSSQRQGNSPLHF. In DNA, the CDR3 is TGTGCCAGCAGCTCCCAGAGACAGGGCAACTCACCCCTCCACTTT.

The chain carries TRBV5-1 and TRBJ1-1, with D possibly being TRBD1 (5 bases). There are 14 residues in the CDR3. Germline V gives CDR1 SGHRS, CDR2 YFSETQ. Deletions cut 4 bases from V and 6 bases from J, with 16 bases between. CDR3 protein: CASSNGGLGPEAFF. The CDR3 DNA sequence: TGCGCCAGCAGCAACGGGGGACTAGGCCCTGAAGCTTTCTTT. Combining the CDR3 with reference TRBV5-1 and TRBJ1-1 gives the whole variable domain KAGVTQTPRYLIKTRGQQVTLSCSPISGHRSVSWYQQTPGQGLQFLFEYFSETQRNKGNFPGRFSGRQFSNSRSEMNVSTLELGDSALYLCASSNGGLGPEAFFGQGTRLTVV.

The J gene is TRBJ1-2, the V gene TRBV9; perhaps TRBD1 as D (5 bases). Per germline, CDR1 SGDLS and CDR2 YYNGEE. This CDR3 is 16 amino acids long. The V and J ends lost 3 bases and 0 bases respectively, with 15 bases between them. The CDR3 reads CASSATRDGPNYGYTF. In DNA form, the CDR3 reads TGTGCCAGCAGCGCGACCCGGGACGGGCCTAACTATGGCTACACCTTC.

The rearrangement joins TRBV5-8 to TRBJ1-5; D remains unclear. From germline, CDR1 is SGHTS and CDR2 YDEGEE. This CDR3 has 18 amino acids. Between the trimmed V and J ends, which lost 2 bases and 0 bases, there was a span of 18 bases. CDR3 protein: CASSFLVIGDYSNQPQHF. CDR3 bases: TGTGCCAGCAGCTTCCTAGTGATCGGTGATTATAGCAATCAGCCCCAGCATTTT. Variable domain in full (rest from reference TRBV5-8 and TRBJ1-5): EAGVTQSPTHLIKTRGQQATLRCSPISGHTSVYWYQQALGLGLQFLLWYDEGEERNRGNFPPRFSGRQFPNYSSELNVNALELEDSALYLCASSFLVIGDYSNQPQHFGDGTRLSIL.

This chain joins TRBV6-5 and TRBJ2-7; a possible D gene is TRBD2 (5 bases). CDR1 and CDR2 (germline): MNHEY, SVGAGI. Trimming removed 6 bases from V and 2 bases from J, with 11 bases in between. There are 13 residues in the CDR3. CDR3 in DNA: TGTGCCAGCAGGGCGGGCCTCCCCTACGAGCAGTACTTC. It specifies CASRAGLPYEQYF.

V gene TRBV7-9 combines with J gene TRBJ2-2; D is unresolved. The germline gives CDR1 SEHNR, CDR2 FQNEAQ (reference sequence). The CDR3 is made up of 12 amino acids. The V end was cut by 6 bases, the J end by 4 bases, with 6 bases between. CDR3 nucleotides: TGTGCCAGCAGTGTCCTCACCGGGGAGCTGTTTTTT. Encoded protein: CASSVLTGELFF.

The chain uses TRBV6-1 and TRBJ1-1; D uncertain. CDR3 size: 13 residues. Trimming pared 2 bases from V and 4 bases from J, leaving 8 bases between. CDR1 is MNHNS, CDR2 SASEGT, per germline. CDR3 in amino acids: CASSEKGGTEAFF. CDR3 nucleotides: TGTGCCAGCAGTGAAAAGGGAGGCACTGAAGCTTTCTTT.

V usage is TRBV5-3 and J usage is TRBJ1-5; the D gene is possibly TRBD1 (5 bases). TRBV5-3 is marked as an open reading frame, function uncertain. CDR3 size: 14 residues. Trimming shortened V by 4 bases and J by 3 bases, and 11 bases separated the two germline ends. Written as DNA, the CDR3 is TGTGCCAGAAGCACCGGACACTTCAATCAGCCCCAGCATTTT. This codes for CARSTGHFNQPQHF.

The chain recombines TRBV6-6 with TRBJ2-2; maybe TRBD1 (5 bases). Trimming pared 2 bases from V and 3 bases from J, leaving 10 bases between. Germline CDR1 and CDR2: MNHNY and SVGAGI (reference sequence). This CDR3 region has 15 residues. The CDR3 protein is CASSYLEGDTGELFF. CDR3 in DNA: TGTGCCAGCAGTTACCTGGAAGGGGACACCGGGGAGCTGTTTTTT.

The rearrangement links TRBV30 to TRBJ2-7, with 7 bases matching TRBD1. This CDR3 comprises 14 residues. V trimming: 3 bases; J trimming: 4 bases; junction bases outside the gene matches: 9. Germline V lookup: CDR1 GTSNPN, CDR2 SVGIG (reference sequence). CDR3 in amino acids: CAWRPYTGVYEQYF. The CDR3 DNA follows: TGTGCCTGGAGACCTTACACAGGGGTTTACGAGCAGTACTTC.

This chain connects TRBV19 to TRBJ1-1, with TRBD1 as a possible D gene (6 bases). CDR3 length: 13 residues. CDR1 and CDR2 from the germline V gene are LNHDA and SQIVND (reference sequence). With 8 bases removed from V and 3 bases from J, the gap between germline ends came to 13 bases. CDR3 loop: CASQGRTYTEAFF. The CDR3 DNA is TGTGCCAGTCAGGGGCGGACTTACACTGAAGCTTTCTTT.

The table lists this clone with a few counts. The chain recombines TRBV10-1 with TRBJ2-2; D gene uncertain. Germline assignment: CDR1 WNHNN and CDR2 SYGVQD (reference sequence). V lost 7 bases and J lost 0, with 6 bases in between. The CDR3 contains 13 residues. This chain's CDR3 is CASKQTNTGELFF. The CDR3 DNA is TGCGCCAGCAAACAGACGAACACCGGGGAGCTGTTTTTT.

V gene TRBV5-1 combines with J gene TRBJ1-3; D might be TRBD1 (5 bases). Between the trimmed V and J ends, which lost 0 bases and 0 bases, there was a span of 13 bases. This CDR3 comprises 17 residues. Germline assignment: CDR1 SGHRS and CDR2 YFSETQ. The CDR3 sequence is CASSLGLAGNSGNTIYF. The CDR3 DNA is TGCGCCAGCAGCTTGGGATTGGCAGGGAACTCTGGAAACACCATATATTTT.